Included here is one TCR beta chain sequence, with context. The table came from immunoSEQ multiplex PCR; TCRdb's copy has only in-frame clones and leaves some out. This sample yields 120,000 to 150,000 clones, of which around 87% are seen a single time; approximately 40% belongs to the top ten. Germline lookup yields CDR1 LGHNA and CDR2 YNFKEQ. The CDR3 is 16 amino acids. The V segment lost 0 bases and the J segment 8 bases; nucleotides outside the gene matches: 4. The data were taken from a study of blood T cell repertoires in COVID-19. Sequenced sample: peripheral blood. The chain carries TRBV4-2 and TRBJ1-6, with 10 bases identical to TRBD1. The sequence derives from a man aged 50 or older who had recovered from COVID-19. CDR3 coding DNA: TGTGCCAGCAGCCAAGATGGAGGGACAGGGGATTCACCCCTCCACTTT. Translated: CASSQDGGTGDSPLHF.